This is a list of T cell receptor beta chains from one sample in a study of Tregs in tolerant kidney transplant recipients. Sequenced by immunoSEQ multiplex PCR; TCRdb stores in-frame clones only, minus some. This sample yields approximately 17,000 clones, of which less than 80% are seen a single time; about 3.5% belongs to the top ten. Antigens for these TCRs are unknown. Material for sequencing was Tregs from blood cultured with allogeneic cells. These receptors were taken from a human donor in good health. Both conserved end residues are part of each CDR3. The D gene is left open where the match is weak. Size is stated for part of the rows, as once, few or many counts, or as a class when the clone is expanded.

cdr3_length clone_size d_call j_call v_call cdr3_nt cdr3_aa
15 once TRBD1 TRBJ1-2 TRBV12-5 TGTGCTAGTGGTTTGTCGGAACGGGACAGCTATGGCTACACCTTC CASGLSERDSYGYTF
14 once . TRBJ2-3 TRBV5-6 TGTGCCAGCAGCCGACCTGATGGCACAGATACGCAGTATTTT CASSRPDGTDTQYF
13 . . TRBJ1-2 TRBV10-1 TGCGCCAGCCAGACACCCACTAACTATGGCTACACCTTC CASQTPTNYGYTF
13 . TRBD2 TRBJ2-7 TRBV10-1 TGCGCCAGCAGTGGGCGGGGGGGCCGCGAGCAGTACTTC CASSGRGGREQYF
13 . . TRBJ2-1 TRBV6-5 TGTGCCAGCAGCTCCTCGACTGGCAATGAGCAGTTCTTC CASSSSTGNEQFF
16 once . TRBJ2-5 TRBV19 TGTGCCAGTAGTATCTTCCAGGTCGGGGTCGGGGAGACCCAGTACTTC CASSIFQVGVGETQYF
15 . . TRBJ1-1 TRBV14 TGTGCCAGCAGCACGACGCGCGCTTCCAGTATTGAAGCTTTCTTT CASSTTRASSIEAFF
14 . . TRBJ1-1 TRBV11-3 TGTGCCAGCAGCTTAGAGGGACCCGTCGGGAGAGCTTTCTTT CASSLEGPVGRAFF
15 . . TRBJ2-3 TRBV9 TGTGCCAGCAGCGTAGGATCACGGAGGGAGGATACGCAGTATTTT CASSVGSRREDTQYF
16 . . TRBJ2-3 TRBV15 TGTGCCACCAGCAGGTCAACAGGGAGGAGCACAGATACGCAGTATTTT CATSRSTGRSTDTQYF
16 . TRBD2 TRBJ2-7 TRBV6-1 TGTGCCATCAGTGAGTCGGGTGGGCTAGCGGCCTACGAGCAGTACTTC CAISESGGLAAYEQYF
14 few . TRBJ1-2 TRBV4-3 TGCGCCAGCAGCCAAGATCCGGGGGTCTATGGCTACACCTTC CASSQDPGVYGYTF
14 . . TRBJ1-1 TRBV7-9 TGTGCCAGCAGCCCAAGAGGGGTAAACACTGAAGCTTTCTTT CASSPRGVNTEAFF
15 . . TRBJ2-3 TRBV7-3 TGTGCCAGCAGCTTAACAGGACGGGGCACAGATACGCAGTATTTT CASSLTGRGTDTQYF
13 . . TRBJ2-7 TRBV19 TGTGCCAGTAGTATCAGGAGGTCGGGCGAGCAGTACTTC CASSIRRSGEQYF
14 once . TRBJ1-1 TRBV30 TGTGCCTGGAGTGTACGTTCGTTGGGGGTCGAAGCTTTCTTT CAWSVRSLGVEAFF
15 . . TRBJ2-1 TRBV7-3 TGTGCCAGCAGCCAATCTGGTAGCGGCTACAATGAGCAGTTCTTC CASSQSGSGYNEQFF
12 . . TRBJ1-1 TRBV30 TGTGCCTGGAGTCTGTACAGGGCTGAAGCTTTCTTT CAWSLYRAEAFF
16 . . TRBJ2-7 TRBV5-4 TGTGCCAGCAGCTTGGGGGGCGGGACACTGAGCTACGAGCAGTACTTC CASSLGGGTLSYEQYF
14 few . TRBJ1-5 TRBV27 TGTGCCAGCAGTCCTCTGCGGGCCAGATGGCCCCAGCATTTT CASSPLRARWPQHF
15 few TRBD1 TRBJ2-7 TRBV7-6 TGTGCCAGCAGCTTAGCGGGACAGGGGGGCTACGAGCAGTACTTC CASSLAGQGGYEQYF
16 . . TRBJ1-1 TRBV5-5 TGTGCCAGCAGCTTGCTTCAGGGGTCGGGGAACACTGAAGCTTTCTTT CASSLLQGSGNTEAFF
13 . . TRBJ1-6 TRBV5-4 TGTGCCAGCAGCTTGGGGGGGGTTTCACCCCTCCACTTT CASSLGGVSPLHF
14 . . TRBJ2-7 TRBV5-8 TGTGCCAGCAGCTTGGGTGGGGTTGGAAGCGAGCAGTACTTC CASSLGGVGSEQYF
14 . . TRBJ1-2 TRBV6-6 TGTGCCAGCAGTTACTCGGGGGGGGGCTATGGCTACACCTTC CASSYSGGGYGYTF
14 . TRBD2 TRBJ2-7 TRBV11-2 TGTGCCAGCAGTACGAGCGGGGGGAGCTACGAGCAGTACTTC CASSTSGGSYEQYF